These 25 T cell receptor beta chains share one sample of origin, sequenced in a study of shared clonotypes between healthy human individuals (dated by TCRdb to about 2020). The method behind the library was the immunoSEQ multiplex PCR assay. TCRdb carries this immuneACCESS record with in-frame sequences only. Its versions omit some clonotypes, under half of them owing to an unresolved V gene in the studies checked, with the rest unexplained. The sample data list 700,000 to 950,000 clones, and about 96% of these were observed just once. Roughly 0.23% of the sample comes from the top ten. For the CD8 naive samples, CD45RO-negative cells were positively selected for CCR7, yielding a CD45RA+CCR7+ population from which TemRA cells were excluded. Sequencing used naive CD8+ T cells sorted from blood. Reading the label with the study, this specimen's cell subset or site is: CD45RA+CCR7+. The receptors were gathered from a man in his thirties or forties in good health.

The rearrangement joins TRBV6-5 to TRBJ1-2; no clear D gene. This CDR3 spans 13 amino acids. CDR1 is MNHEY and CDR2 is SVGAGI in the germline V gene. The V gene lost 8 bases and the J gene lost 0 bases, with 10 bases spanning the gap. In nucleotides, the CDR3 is TGTGCCAGCGGTGTATTACCTAACTATGGCTACACCTTC. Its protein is CASGVLPNYGYTF.

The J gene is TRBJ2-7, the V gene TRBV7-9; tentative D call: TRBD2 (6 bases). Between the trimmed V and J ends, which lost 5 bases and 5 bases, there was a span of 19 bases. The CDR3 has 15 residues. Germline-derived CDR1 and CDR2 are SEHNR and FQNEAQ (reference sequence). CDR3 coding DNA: TGTGCCAGCAGCCCTAAGACTGGGGGGATCGACGAGCAGTACTTC. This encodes CASSPKTGGIDEQYF.

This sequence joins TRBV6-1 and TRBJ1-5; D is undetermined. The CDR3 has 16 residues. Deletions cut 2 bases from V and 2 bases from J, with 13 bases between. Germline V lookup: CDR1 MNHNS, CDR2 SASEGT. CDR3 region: CASSESAVRRNQPQHF. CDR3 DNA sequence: TGTGCCAGCAGTGAATCAGCGGTCAGGCGCAATCAGCCCCAGCATTTT.

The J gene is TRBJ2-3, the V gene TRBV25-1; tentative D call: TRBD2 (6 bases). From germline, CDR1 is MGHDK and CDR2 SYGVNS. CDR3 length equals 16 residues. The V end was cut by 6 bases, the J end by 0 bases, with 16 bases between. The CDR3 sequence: CASSQIAASSTDTQYF. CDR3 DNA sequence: TGTGCCAGCAGCCAGATAGCGGCTTCTAGCACAGATACGCAGTATTTT.

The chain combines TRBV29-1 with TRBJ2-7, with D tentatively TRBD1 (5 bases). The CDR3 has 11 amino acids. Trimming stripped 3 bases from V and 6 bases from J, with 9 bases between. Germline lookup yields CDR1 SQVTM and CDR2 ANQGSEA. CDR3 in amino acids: CSVDWGSEQYF. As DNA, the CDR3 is TGCAGCGTTGATTGGGGCTCCGAGCAGTACTTC.

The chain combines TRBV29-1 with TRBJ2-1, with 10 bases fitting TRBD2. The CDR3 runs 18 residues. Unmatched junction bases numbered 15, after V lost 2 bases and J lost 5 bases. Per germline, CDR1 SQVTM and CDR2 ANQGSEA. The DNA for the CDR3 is TGCAGCGTTGAACCGTTTTGGCTAGCGGGAGTACTCCACAATGAGCAGTTCTTC. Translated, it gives CSVEPFWLAGVLHNEQFF.

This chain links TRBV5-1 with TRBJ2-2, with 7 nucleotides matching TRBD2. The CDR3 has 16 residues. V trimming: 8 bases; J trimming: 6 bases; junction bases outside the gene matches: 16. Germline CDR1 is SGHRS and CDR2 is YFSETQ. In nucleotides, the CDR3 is TGCGCCAGATCCAGTAGGACTAGTCGGGAATCCGGGGAGCTGTTTTTT. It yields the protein CARSSRTSRESGELFF.

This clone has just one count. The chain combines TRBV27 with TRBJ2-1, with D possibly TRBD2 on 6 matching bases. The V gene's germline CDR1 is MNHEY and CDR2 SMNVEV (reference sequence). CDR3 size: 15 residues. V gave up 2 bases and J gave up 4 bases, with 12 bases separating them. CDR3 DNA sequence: TGTGCCAGCAGTTTACGTAGCGGCGATTACAATGAGCAGTTCTTC. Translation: CASSLRSGDYNEQFF.

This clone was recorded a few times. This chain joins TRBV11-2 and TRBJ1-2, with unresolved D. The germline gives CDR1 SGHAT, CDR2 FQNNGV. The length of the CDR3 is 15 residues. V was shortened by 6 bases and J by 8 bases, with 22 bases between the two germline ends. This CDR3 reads CASSSHPGASDGYTF. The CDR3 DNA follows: TGTGCCAGCAGTTCTCATCCGGGAGCCTCGGACGGCTACACCTTC.

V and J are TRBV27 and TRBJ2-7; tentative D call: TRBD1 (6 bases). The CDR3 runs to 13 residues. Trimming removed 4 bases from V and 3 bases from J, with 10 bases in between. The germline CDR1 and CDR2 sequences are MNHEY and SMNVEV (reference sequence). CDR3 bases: TGTGCCAGCAGTTCGAGCAGGGGCTACGAGCAGTACTTC. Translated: CASSSSRGYEQYF.

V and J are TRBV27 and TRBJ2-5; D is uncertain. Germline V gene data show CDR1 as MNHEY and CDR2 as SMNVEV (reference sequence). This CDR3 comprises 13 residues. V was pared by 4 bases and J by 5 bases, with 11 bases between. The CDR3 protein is CASSSSGSETQYF. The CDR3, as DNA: TGTGCCAGCAGTTCGTCCGGGTCGGAGACCCAGTACTTC.

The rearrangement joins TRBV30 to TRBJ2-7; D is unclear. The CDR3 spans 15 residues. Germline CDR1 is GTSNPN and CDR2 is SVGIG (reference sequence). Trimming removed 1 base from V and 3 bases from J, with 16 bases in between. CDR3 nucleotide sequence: TGTGCCTGGAGTGCCGACCCTGCGGAGTACTACGAGCAGTACTTC. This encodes CAWSADPAEYYEQYF.

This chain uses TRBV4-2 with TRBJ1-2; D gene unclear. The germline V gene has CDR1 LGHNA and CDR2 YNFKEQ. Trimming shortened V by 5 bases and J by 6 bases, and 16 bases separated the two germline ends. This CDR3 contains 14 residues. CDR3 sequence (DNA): TGTGCCAGCAGCGTCTCCCCGGGGTCGGATGGCTACACCTTC. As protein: CASSVSPGSDGYTF.

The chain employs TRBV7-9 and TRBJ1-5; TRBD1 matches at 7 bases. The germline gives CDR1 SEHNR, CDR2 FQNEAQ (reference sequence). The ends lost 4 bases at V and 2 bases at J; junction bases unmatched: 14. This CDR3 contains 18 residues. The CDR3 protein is CASSSGQPRGLGNQPQHF. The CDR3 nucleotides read TGTGCCAGCAGCTCGGGACAGCCTCGGGGTTTGGGCAATCAGCCCCAGCATTTT.

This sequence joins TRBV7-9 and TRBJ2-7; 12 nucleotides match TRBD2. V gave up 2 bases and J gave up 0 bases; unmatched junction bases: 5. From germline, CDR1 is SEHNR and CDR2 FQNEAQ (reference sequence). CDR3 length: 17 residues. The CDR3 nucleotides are TGTGCCAGCAGCTTACCTAGCGGGAGGGTCAACTCCTACGAGCAGTACTTC. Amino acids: CASSLPSGRVNSYEQYF.

CDR3 nucleotides: TGTGCCTGGAGACGATCCGACAGGGACCTGACTGAAGCTTTCTTT. Translated: CAWRRSDRDLTEAFF. The gene calls are TRBV30 and TRBJ1-1; 7 bases align to TRBD1. The CDR3 has 15 amino acids. The germline V gene has CDR1 GTSNPN and CDR2 SVGIG (reference sequence). V lost 3 bases to trimming and J lost 5 bases; unmatched junction nucleotides: 12.

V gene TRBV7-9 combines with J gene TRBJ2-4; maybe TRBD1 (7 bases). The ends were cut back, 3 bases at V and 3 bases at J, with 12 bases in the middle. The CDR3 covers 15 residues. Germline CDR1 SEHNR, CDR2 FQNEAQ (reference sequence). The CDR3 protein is CASSFSQGGKNIQYF. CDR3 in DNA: TGTGCCAGCAGCTTTAGCCAGGGGGGCAAAAACATTCAGTACTTC.

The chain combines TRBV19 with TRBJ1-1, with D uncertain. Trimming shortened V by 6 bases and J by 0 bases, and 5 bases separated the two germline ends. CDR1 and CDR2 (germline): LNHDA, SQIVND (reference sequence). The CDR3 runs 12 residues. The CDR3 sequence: CASRQMNTEAFF. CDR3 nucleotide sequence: TGTGCCAGTAGACAGATGAACACTGAAGCTTTCTTT. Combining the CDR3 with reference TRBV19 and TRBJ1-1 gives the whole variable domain DGGITQSPKYLFRKEGQNVTLSCEQNLNHDAMYWYRQDPGQGLRLIYYSQIVNDFQKGDIAEGYSVSREKKESFPLTVTSAQKNPTAFYLCASRQMNTEAFFGQGTRLTVV.

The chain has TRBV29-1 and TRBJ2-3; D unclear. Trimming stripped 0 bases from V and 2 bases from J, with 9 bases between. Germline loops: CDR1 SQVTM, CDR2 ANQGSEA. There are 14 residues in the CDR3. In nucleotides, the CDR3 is TGCAGCGTTGAAGATCTAGGGAACACAGATACGCAGTATTTT. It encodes CSVEDLGNTDTQYF.

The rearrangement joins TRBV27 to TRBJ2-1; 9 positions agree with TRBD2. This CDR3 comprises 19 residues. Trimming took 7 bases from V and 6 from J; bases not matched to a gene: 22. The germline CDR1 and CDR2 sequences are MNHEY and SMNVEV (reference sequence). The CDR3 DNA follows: TGTGCCAGCACCGCTAAAACAGGACTAGCGCCAACCACGGGCAATGAGCAGTTCTTC. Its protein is CASTAKTGLAPTTGNEQFF.

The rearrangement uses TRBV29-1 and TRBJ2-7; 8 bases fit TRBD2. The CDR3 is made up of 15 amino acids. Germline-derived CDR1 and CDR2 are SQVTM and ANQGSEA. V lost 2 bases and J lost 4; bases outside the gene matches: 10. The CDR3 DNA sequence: TGCAGCGTTGAACTCGGGACTAGTTTAGGGTACGAGCAGTACTTC. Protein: CSVELGTSLGYEQYF.

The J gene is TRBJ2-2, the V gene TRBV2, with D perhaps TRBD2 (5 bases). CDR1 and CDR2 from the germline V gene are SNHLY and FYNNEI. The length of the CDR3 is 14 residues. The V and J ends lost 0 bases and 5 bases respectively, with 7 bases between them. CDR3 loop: CASSEARVTGELFF. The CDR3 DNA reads TGTGCCAGCAGTGAAGCGCGGGTTACCGGGGAGCTGTTTTTT.

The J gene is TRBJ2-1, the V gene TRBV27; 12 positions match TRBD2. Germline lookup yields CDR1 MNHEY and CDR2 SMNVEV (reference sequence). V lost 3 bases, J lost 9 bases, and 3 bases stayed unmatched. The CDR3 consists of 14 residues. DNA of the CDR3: TGTGCCAGCAGTTTGCTAGCGGGAGGGAGTGAGCAGTTCTTC. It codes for CASSLLAGGSEQFF.

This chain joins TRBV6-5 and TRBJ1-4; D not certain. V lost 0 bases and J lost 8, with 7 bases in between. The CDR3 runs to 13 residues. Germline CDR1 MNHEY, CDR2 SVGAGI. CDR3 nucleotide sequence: TGTGCCAGCAGTTACTCGAGTCGAGAAAAACTGTTTTTT. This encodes CASSYSSREKLFF.

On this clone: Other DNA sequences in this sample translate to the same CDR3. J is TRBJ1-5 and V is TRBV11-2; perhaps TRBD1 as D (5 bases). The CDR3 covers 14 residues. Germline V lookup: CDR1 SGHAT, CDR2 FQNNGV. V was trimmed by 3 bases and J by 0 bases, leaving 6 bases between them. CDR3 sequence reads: CASSLGGSNQPQHF. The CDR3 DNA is TGTGCCAGCAGCTTGGGGGGTAGCAATCAGCCCCAGCATTTT.